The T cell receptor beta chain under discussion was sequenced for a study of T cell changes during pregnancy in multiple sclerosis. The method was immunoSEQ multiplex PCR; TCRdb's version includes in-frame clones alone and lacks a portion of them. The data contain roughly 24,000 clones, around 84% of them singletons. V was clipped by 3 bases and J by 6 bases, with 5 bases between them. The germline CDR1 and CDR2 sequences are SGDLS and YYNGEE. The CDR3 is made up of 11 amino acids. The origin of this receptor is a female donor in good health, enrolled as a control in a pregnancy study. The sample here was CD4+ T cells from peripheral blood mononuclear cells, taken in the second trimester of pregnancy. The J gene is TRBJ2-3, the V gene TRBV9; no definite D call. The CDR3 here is CASSAMDTQYF. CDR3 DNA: TGTGCCAGCAGCGCCATGGATACGCAGTATTTT.